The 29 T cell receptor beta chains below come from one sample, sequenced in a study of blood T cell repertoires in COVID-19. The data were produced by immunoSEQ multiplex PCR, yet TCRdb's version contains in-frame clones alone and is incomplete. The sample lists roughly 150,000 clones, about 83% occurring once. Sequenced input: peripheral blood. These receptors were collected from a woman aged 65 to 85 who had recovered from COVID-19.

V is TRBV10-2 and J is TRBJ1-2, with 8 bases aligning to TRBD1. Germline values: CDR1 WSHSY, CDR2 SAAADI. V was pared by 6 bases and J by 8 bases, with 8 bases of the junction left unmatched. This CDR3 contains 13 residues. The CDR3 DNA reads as TGCGCCAGCAGAGAGGACAGGGCAAGCGGCTACACCTTC. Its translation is CASREDRASGYTF.

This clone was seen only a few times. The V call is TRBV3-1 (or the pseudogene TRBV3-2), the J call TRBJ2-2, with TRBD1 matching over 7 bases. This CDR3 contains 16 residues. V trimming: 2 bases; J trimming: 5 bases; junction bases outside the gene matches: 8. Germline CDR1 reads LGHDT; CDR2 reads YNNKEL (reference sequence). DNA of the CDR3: TGTGCCAGCAGCCAAATAACAGGGGATGGTACCGGGGAGCTGTTTTTT. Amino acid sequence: CASSQITGDGTGELFF.

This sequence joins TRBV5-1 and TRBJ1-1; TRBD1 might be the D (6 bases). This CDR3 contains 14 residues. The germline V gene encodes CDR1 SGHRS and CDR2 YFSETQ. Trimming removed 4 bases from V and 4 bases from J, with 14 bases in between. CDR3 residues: CASSAQGSGTEAFF. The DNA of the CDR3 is TGCGCCAGCAGCGCACAGGGTTCAGGCACTGAAGCTTTCTTT.

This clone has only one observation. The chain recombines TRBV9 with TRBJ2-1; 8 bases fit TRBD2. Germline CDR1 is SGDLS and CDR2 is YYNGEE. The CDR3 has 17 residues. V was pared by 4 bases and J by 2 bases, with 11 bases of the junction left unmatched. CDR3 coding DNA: TGTGCCAGCAGCCCGGGGGGGCGCGGGGGCACCTACAATGAGCAGTTCTTC. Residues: CASSPGGRGGTYNEQFF.

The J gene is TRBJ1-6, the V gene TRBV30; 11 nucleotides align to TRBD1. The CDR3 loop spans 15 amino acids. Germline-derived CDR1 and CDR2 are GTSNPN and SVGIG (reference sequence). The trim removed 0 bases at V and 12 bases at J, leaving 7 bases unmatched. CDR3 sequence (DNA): TGTGCCTGGAGTGTACCTGGGACAGGGGGGGTACCCCTCCACTTT. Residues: CAWSVPGTGGVPLHF.

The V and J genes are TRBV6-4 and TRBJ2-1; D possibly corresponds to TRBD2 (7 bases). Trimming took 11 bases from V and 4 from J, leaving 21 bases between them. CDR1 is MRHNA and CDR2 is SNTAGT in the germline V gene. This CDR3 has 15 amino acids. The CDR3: CAVPGGGGGYNEQFF. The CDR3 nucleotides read TGTGCCGTCCCTGGGGGCGGGGGCGGTTACAATGAGCAGTTCTTC.

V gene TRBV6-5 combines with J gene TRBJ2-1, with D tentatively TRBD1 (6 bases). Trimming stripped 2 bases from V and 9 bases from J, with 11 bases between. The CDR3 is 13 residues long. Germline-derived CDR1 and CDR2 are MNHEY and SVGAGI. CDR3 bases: TGTGCCAGCAGTTACCAAGGGGGTGGTGAGCAGTTCTTC. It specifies CASSYQGGGEQFF.

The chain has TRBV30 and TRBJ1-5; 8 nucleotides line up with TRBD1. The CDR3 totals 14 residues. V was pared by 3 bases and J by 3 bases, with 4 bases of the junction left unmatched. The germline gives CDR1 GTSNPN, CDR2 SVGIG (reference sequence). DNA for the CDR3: TGTGCCTGGAGCGAGGGACAGGTCAATCAGCCCCAGCATTTT. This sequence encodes CAWSEGQVNQPQHF.

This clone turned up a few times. DNA of the CDR3: TGTGCCAGCAGCCCCTCCTCGAGTCGAGAAAAACTGTTTTTT. Protein: CASSPSSSREKLFF. The V gene is TRBV7-9, the J gene TRBJ1-4; D call uncertain. Trimming took 5 bases from V and 8 from J, leaving 15 bases between them. The CDR3 sequence is 14 residues long. Germline assignment: CDR1 SEHNR and CDR2 FQNEAQ (reference sequence).

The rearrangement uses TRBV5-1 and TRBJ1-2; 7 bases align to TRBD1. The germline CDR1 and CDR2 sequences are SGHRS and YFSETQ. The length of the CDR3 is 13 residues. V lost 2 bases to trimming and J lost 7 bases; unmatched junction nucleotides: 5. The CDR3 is CASSFDRESGYTF. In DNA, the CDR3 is TGCGCCAGCAGCTTCGACAGGGAGTCTGGCTACACCTTC. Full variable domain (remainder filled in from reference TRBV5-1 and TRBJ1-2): KAGVTQTPRYLIKTRGQQVTLSCSPISGHRSVSWYQQTPGQGLQFLFEYFSETQRNKGNFPGRFSGRQFSNSRSEMNVSTLELGDSALYLCASSFDRESGYTFGSGTRLTVV.

The CDR3 loop reads CASSRRTGDTGELFF. In DNA form, the CDR3 reads TGCGCCAGCAGCCGAAGGACAGGGGACACCGGGGAGCTGTTTTTT. This chain connects TRBV5-1 to TRBJ2-2; 9 bases are a match to TRBD1. The V and J ends lost 4 bases and 3 bases, in that order; junction bases with no gene match: 4. The CDR3 consists of 15 residues. Germline CDR1 reads SGHRS; CDR2 reads YFSETQ.

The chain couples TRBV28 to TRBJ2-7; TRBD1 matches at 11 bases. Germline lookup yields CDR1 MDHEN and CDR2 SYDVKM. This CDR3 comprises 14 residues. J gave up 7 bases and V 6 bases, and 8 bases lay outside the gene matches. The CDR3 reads CASSPGTGGLEQYF. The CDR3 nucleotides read TGTGCCAGCAGCCCAGGGACAGGGGGATTGGAGCAGTACTTC.

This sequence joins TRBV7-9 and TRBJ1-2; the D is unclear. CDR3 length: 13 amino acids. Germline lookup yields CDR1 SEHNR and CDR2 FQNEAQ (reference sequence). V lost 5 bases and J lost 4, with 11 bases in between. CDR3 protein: CASSADIPYGYTF. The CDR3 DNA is TGTGCCAGCAGCGCAGACATCCCCTATGGCTACACCTTC. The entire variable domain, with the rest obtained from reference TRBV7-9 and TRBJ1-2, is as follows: DTGVSQNPRHKITKRGQNVTFRCDPISEHNRLYWYRQTLGQGPEFLTYFQNEAQLEKSRLLSDRFSAERPKGSFSTLEIQRTEQGDSAMYLCASSADIPYGYTFGSGTRLTVV.

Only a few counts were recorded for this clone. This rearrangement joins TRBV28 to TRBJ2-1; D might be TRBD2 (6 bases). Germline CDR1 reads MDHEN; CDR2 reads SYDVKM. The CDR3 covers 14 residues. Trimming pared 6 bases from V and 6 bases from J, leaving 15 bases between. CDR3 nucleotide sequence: TGTGCCAGCAGCCGGGACTGGGGTGCCAATGAGCAGTTCTTC. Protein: CASSRDWGANEQFF.

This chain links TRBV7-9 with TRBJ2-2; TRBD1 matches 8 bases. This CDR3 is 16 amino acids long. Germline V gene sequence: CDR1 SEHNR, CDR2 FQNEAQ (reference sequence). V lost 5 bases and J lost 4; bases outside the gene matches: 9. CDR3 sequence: CASSPRQGAVTGELFF. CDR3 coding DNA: TGTGCCAGCAGCCCCCGCCAGGGGGCGGTCACCGGGGAGCTGTTTTTT.

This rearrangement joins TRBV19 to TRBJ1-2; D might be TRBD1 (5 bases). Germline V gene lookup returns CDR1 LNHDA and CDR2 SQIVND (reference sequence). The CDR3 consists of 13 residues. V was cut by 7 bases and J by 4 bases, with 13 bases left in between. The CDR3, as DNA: TGTGCCAGTACCGTACAGGAGTTCTATGGCTACACCTTC. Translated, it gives CASTVQEFYGYTF.

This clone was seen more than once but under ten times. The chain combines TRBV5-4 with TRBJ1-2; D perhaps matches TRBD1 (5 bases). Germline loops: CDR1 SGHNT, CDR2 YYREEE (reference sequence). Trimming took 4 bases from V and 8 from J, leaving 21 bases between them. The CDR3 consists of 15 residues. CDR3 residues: CASSPRGAGLWGYTF. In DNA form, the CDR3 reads TGTGCCAGCAGCCCCCGCGGGGCAGGGTTGTGGGGCTACACCTTC.

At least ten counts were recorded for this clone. The CDR3, as DNA: TGTGCCAGCAGCCAAGAGCCTAGCGGGCGACAAGAGACCCAGTACTTC. It specifies CASSQEPSGRQETQYF. This chain connects TRBV4-2 to TRBJ2-5; 8 bases agree with TRBD2. Trimming removed 0 bases from V and 2 bases from J; junction bases left unmatched: 5. Germline CDR1 is LGHNA and CDR2 is YNFKEQ. This CDR3 is built from 16 residues.

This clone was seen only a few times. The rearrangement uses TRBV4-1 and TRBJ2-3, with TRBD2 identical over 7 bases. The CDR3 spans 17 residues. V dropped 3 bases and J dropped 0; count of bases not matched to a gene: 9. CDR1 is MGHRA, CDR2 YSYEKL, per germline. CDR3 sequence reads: CASSHGPSGVSTDTQYF. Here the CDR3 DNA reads TGCGCCAGCAGCCACGGGCCCAGCGGGGTAAGCACAGATACGCAGTATTTT.

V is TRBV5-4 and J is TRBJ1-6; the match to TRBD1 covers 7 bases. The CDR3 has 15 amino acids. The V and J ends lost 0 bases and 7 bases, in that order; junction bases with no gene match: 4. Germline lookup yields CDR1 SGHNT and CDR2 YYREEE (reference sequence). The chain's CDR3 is CASSLDRGRNSPLHF. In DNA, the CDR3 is TGTGCCAGCAGCTTGGACAGGGGTAGAAATTCACCCCTCCACTTT.

CDR3 sequence: CASSLNDDLRYTF. The CDR3 bases are TGTGCCAGCAGCCTCAATGACGACTTGCGCTACACCTTC. The chain carries TRBV3-1 (or the pseudogene TRBV3-2) and TRBJ1-2; D remains unclear. CDR3 length equals 13 residues. CDR1 and CDR2 from the germline V gene are LGHDT and YNNKEL (reference sequence). Trimming took 4 bases from V and 9 from J, leaving 15 bases between them.

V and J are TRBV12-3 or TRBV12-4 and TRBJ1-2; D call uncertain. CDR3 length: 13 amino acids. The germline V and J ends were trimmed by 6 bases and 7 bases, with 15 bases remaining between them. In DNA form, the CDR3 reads TGTGCCAGCAGCATGGACGGAGGCTTTGGCTACACCTTC. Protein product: CASSMDGGFGYTF.

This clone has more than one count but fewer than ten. The CDR3 DNA reads as TGTGCCAGCTTGGGGGGGGCCGGCAATGAGCAGTTCTTC. It specifies CASLGGAGNEQFF. The chain carries TRBV2 and TRBJ2-1, with D perhaps matching TRBD2 (7 bases). The CDR3 sequence is 13 residues long. V was trimmed by 8 bases and J by 6 bases, leaving 14 bases between them. Germline loops: CDR1 SNHLY, CDR2 FYNNEI. The full variable domain, in which reference TRBV2 and TRBJ2-1 provide the parts outside the CDR3, is EPEVTQTPSHQVTQMGQEVILRCVPISNHLYFYWYRQILGQKVEFLVSFYNNEISEKSEIFDDQFSVERPDGSNFTLKIRSTKLEDSAMYFCASLGGAGNEQFFGPGTRLTVL.

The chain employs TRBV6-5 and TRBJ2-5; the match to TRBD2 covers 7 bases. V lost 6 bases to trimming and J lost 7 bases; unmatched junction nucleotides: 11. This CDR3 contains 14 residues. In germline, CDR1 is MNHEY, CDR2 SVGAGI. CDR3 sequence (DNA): TGTGCCAGCAGCCCCGGGAGGACTCGGCGGACCCAGTACTTC. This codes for CASSPGRTRRTQYF.

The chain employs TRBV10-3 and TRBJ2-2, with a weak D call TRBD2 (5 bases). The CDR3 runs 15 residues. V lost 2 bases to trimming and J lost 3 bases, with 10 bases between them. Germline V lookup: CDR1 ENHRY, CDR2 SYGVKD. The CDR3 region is CAISEPPRDTGELFF. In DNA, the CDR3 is TGTGCCATCAGTGAGCCCCCGAGGGACACCGGGGAGCTGTTTTTT.

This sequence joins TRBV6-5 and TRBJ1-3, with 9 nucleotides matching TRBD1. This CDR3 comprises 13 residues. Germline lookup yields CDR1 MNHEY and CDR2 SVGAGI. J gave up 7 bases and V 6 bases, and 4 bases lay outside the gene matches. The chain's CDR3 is CASSPGQGNTIYF. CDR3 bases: TGTGCCAGCAGCCCCGGACAGGGGAACACCATATATTTT.

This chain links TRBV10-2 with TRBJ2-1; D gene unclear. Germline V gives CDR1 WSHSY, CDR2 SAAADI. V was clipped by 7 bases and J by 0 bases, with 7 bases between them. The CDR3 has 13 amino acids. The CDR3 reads CASNPGSYNEQFF. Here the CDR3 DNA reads TGCGCCAGCAACCCCGGCTCCTACAATGAGCAGTTCTTC.

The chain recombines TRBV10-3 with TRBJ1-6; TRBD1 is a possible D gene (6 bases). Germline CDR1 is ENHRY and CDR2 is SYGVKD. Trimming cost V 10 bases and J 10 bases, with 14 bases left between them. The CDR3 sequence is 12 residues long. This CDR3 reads CATQQGDSPLHF. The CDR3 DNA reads TGTGCCACCCAACAGGGAGACTCACCCCTCCACTTT.

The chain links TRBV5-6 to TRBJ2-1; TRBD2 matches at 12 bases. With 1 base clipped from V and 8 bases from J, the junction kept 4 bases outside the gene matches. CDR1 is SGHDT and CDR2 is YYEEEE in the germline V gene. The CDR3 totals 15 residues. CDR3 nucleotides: TGTGCCAGCAGCTTGTTACTAGCGGGGGGCCATGAGCAGTTCTTC. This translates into CASSLLLAGGHEQFF.